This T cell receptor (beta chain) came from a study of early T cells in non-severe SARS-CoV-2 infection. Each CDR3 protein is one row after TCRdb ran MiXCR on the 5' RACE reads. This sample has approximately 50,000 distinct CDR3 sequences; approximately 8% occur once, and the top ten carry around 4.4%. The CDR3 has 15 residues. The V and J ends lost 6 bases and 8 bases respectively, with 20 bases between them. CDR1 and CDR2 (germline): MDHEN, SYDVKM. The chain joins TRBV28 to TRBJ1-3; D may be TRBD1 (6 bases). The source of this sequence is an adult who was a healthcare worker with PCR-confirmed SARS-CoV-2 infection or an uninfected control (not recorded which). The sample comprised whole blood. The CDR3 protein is CASRKGDTALHTIYF. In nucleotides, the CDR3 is TGTGCCAGCAGGAAGGGGGACACAGCACTTCACACCATATATTTT.